The 25 T cell receptor beta chains below come from one sample, sequenced in a study of shared clonotypes between healthy human individuals. Clones were read by immunoSEQ multiplex PCR, and TCRdb kept only the in-frame ones, dropping some. This sample has about 600,000 clones, with roughly 95% found just once. CD45RO-negative, CCR7-selected cells formed the naive CD8 fraction, which excluded terminally differentiated effector memory CD45RA+ cells. Sequencing input: naive CD8+ T cells sorted from blood. The receptors shown here come from a woman aged 25 to 39 in good health.

The CDR3 DNA is TGTGCCAGCAGCCGGGGCGGGGAAGAGCAGTACTTC. Translating gives CASSRGGEEQYF. This chain uses TRBV5-6 with TRBJ2-7, with a tentative D call TRBD2 (6 bases). This CDR3 contains 12 residues. Germline V gene lookup returns CDR1 SGHDT and CDR2 YYEEEE. V lost 4 bases to trimming and J lost 7 bases, with 12 bases between them.

The V gene is TRBV4-1, the J gene TRBJ2-6, with D possibly matching TRBD2 (7 bases). CDR1 and CDR2 from the germline V gene are MGHRA and YSYEKL. V was shortened by 6 bases and J by 2 bases, with 26 bases between the two germline ends. This CDR3 region has 20 residues. Written as DNA, the CDR3 is TGCGCCAGCAGTCGTTCTGAGTGGGGGGGCCCGTCCACTGGGGCCAACGTCCTGACTTTC. The encoded protein is CASSRSEWGGPSTGANVLTF.

This chain joins TRBV28 and TRBJ1-5, with TRBD1 matching over 7 bases. CDR1 MDHEN and CDR2 SYDVKM come from the germline V gene. Trimming took 3 bases from V and 5 from J; bases not matched to a gene: 4. This CDR3 region has 14 residues. CDR3: CASSFGTEYQPQHF. The CDR3 DNA is TGTGCCAGCAGTTTTGGGACAGAGTATCAGCCCCAGCATTTT.

This chain joins TRBV15 and TRBJ1-5, with no clear D. Germline V gene data show CDR1 as LNHNV and CDR2 as YYDKDF (reference sequence). The CDR3 spans 13 residues. The V gene lost 5 bases and the J gene lost 1 base, with 6 bases spanning the gap. The CDR3 region has the DNA TGTGCCACCAGCCAGGTGAGCAATCAGCCCCAGCATTTT. Translation: CATSQVSNQPQHF.

This chain uses TRBV2 with TRBJ2-3; weak D call: TRBD2 (5 bases). V lost 5 bases, J lost 4 bases, and 19 bases lay in between. In germline, CDR1 is SNHLY, CDR2 FYNNEI. The CDR3 is 16 amino acids. CDR3 nucleotide sequence: TGTGCCAGCAGTCCCCCTTGGTTTAGCGTCGCAGATACGCAGTATTTT. This sequence encodes CASSPPWFSVADTQYF.

The chain is built from TRBV29-1 and TRBJ2-1; 8 bases agree with TRBD2. Germline lookup yields CDR1 SQVTM and CDR2 ANQGSEA. CDR3 length equals 16 residues. After removal of 7 bases from V and 6 bases from J, the junction contained 17 bases not matched to a gene. The CDR3 spells CSAAGTGGPTGNEQFF. The CDR3 region has the DNA TGCAGCGCCGCAGGGACGGGAGGGCCAACAGGCAATGAGCAGTTCTTC.

V is TRBV10-2 and J is TRBJ2-5, with TRBD2 matching 12 bases. Germline assignment: CDR1 WSHSY and CDR2 SAAADI. The CDR3 runs to 15 residues. J lost 7 bases, V lost 8 bases, and 11 bases had no gene match. Written as DNA, the CDR3 is TGCGCCAGCCTACTGACTAGCGGGAGATCTCCGACCCAGTACTTC. This translates into CASLLTSGRSPTQYF.

The chain has TRBV7-9 and TRBJ2-2; 11 bases match TRBD2. CDR3 length: 16 amino acids. Trimming at V came to 7 bases and at J to 0 bases, leaving 4 bases not matched to a gene. Germline V gene sequence: CDR1 SEHNR, CDR2 FQNEAQ (reference sequence). The CDR3 coding sequence is TGTGCCAGCACCGTGGGACTAGCGGCGAACACCGGGGAGCTGTTTTTT. This encodes CASTVGLAANTGELFF.

The chain joins TRBV5-4 to TRBJ1-6; tentatively, D is TRBD1 (5 bases). The CDR3 covers 16 residues. Trimming cost V 2 bases and J 5 bases, with 14 bases left between them. CDR1 is SGHNT and CDR2 is YYREEE in the germline V gene (reference sequence). The CDR3 here is CASSFWTGTDNSPLHF. The CDR3 nucleotides are TGTGCCAGCAGCTTTTGGACCGGGACTGATAATTCACCCCTCCACTTT. Using reference TRBV5-4 and TRBJ1-6 for the parts outside the CDR3, the full variable domain is ETGVTQSPTHLIKTRGQQVTLRCSSQSGHNTVSWYQQALGQGPQFIFQYYREEENGRGNFPPRFSGLQFPNYSSELNVNALELDDSALYLCASSFWTGTDNSPLHFGNGTRLTVT.

The chain is built from TRBV11-2 and TRBJ2-3, with D tentatively TRBD2 (5 bases). This CDR3 region has 14 residues. The V end was cut by 6 bases, the J end by 1 base, with 11 bases between. In germline, CDR1 is SGHAT, CDR2 FQNNGV. The CDR3 is CASRLSGGTDTQYF. CDR3 sequence (DNA): TGTGCCAGCAGACTCTCCGGGGGCACAGATACGCAGTATTTT.

The chain is built from TRBV19 and TRBJ1-1; no reliable D call. Deletions cut 1 base from V and 4 bases from J, with 4 bases between. The CDR3 is 12 amino acids. CDR1 and CDR2 from the germline V gene are LNHDA and SQIVND (reference sequence). Written as DNA, the CDR3 is TGTGCCAGTAGTATAGGACCCACTGAAGCTTTCTTT. Its protein product is CASSIGPTEAFF.

The chain employs TRBV19 and TRBJ2-1; 7 bases line up with TRBD2. The germline gives CDR1 LNHDA, CDR2 SQIVND (reference sequence). CDR3 length: 21 amino acids. V trimming: 1 base; J trimming: 2 bases; junction bases outside the gene matches: 20. The CDR3 coding sequence is TGTGCCAGTAGTATAGTAGATTGGCAACAGAGGAGCGGGGATACCTACAATGAGCAGTTCTTC. Amino acids: CASSIVDWQQRSGDTYNEQFF.

The J gene is TRBJ2-2, the V gene TRBV6-1, with TRBD1 matching over 9 bases. V dropped 7 bases and J dropped 6; count of bases not matched to a gene: 9. In germline, CDR1 is MNHNS, CDR2 SASEGT. The CDR3 is 15 amino acids. CDR3 coding DNA: TGTGCCAGCACCCCCGGGACAGGGAGGTCCGGGGAGCTGTTTTTT. This gives the protein CASTPGTGRSGELFF.

This clone was recorded once. The V call is TRBV29-1, the J call TRBJ1-1; the D gene is possibly TRBD1 (5 bases). The CDR3 length is 12 residues. Germline-derived CDR1 and CDR2 are SQVTM and ANQGSEA. Trimming removed 4 bases at V and 4 bases at J, with 10 bases between. The CDR3 spells CSVGGGGTEAFF. In DNA form, the CDR3 reads TGCAGCGTTGGGGGGGGAGGCACTGAAGCTTTCTTT.

The chain is built from TRBV27 and TRBJ2-1; 10 nucleotides match TRBD1. V was clipped by 7 bases and J by 8 bases; unmatched bases: 8. CDR1 and CDR2 from the germline V gene are MNHEY and SMNVEV (reference sequence). The CDR3 sequence is 14 residues long. The CDR3 region is CASTSWDRGYEQFF. The CDR3 region has the DNA TGTGCCAGCACCTCCTGGGACAGGGGTTATGAGCAGTTCTTC.

This sequence joins TRBV19 and TRBJ2-1, with 14 bases identical to TRBD2. The V gene's germline CDR1 is LNHDA and CDR2 SQIVND (reference sequence). The CDR3 is 17 residues long. The junction had 5 bases not matched to a gene; V was cut back by 7 bases and J by 0 bases. CDR3 in DNA: TGTGCCAGTATGGGGACTAGCGGGAGCCCCTCCTACAATGAGCAGTTCTTC. Amino acid sequence: CASMGTSGSPSYNEQFF.

Turning to this clone: Additional DNA sequences in this sample encode the identical CDR3. The V gene is TRBV28, the J gene TRBJ2-7; D unclear. The CDR3 loop spans 13 amino acids. V was trimmed by 6 bases and J by 3 bases, leaving 12 bases between them. CDR1 is MDHEN, CDR2 SYDVKM, per germline. CDR3 bases: TGTGCCAGCAGCACCGTTAGGAGCTACGAGCAGTACTTC. Translation: CASSTVRSYEQYF.

The V and J genes are TRBV5-4 and TRBJ1-2; TRBD1 is a possible D gene (5 bases). Germline V gene data show CDR1 as SGHNT and CDR2 as YYREEE (reference sequence). The V end was cut by 5 bases, the J end by 6 bases, with 17 bases between. The CDR3 spans 14 residues. CDR3 DNA: TGTGCCAGCAGTCTGCTTGGTTCGGGGGATGGCTACACCTTC. Translation gives CASSLLGSGDGYTF. The full variable domain, with the rest looked up from reference TRBV5-4 and TRBJ1-2, is ETGVTQSPTHLIKTRGQQVTLRCSSQSGHNTVSWYQQALGQGPQFIFQYYREEENGRGNFPPRFSGLQFPNYSSELNVNALELDDSALYLCASSLLGSGDGYTFGSGTRLTVV.

The gene calls are TRBV15 and TRBJ1-2; D gene unclear. Per germline, CDR1 LNHNV and CDR2 YYDKDF (reference sequence). Trimming cost V 0 bases and J 2 bases, with 16 bases left between them. The CDR3 length is 17 residues. CDR3 sequence: CATSRDLMRRLNYGYTF. CDR3 nucleotides: TGTGCCACCAGCAGAGATCTCATGAGGCGACTGAACTATGGCTACACCTTC.

The rearrangement links TRBV27 to TRBJ2-1, with 11 bases aligning to TRBD2. This CDR3 is built from 21 residues. Per germline, CDR1 MNHEY and CDR2 SMNVEV (reference sequence). J was trimmed by 6 bases and V by 0 bases; bases with no gene match: 19. CDR3 coding DNA: TGTGCCAGCAGTTTATCTTGGACTAGCGGGTTGGTTATTCGGTCGGGCAATGAGCAGTTCTTC. Translated, it gives CASSLSWTSGLVIRSGNEQFF.

This chain connects TRBV25-1 to TRBJ1-3; TRBD1 matches 8 bases. V lost 4 bases, J lost 1 base, and 12 bases stayed unmatched. The CDR3 extends over 18 amino acids. Per the germline V gene, CDR1 is MGHDK and CDR2 is SYGVNS. The CDR3 nucleotides read TGTGCCAGCAGTGGCGTTGGTCCGGACAGGGTATCTGGAAACACCATATATTTT. Amino acids: CASSGVGPDRVSGNTIYF.

The gene calls are TRBV6-5 and TRBJ2-1, with 8 bases matching TRBD2. CDR1 and CDR2 from the germline V gene are MNHEY and SVGAGI. Trimming took 7 bases from V and 6 from J; bases not matched to a gene: 5. The length of the CDR3 is 13 residues. CDR3 sequence reads: CASTTSGGNEQFF. Here the CDR3 DNA reads TGTGCCAGCACCACGAGCGGGGGCAATGAGCAGTTCTTC.

This sequence joins TRBV27 and TRBJ2-2; D may be TRBD1 or TRBD2 (5 bases each). V lost 4 bases, J lost 5 bases, and 11 bases lay in between. CDR3 length equals 14 residues. CDR1 is MNHEY and CDR2 is SMNVEV in the germline V gene (reference sequence). The CDR3 DNA sequence: TGTGCCAGCAGTTATGGGACCCGGACCGGGGAGCTGTTTTTT. Protein product: CASSYGTRTGELFF.

The genes are TRBV13 and TRBJ1-4; tentative D call: TRBD1 (5 bases). V lost 1 base and J 5 bases, leaving 14 bases between the germline ends. The germline CDR1 and CDR2 sequences are PRHDT and FYEKMQ (reference sequence). The CDR3 is 16 amino acids. CDR3 residues: CASSLAEAGSNEKLFF. Written as DNA, the CDR3 is TGTGCCAGCAGCTTAGCGGAGGCAGGGTCAAATGAAAAACTGTTTTTT. Full variable domain (remainder filled in from reference TRBV13 and TRBJ1-4): AAGVIQSPRHLIKEKRETATLKCYPIPRHDTVYWYQQGPGQDPQFLISFYEKMQSDKGSIPDRFSAQQFSDYHSELNMSSLELGDSALYFCASSLAEAGSNEKLFFGSGTQLSVL.

V and J are TRBV2 and TRBJ2-7, with 7 positions matching TRBD1. Per germline, CDR1 SNHLY and CDR2 FYNNEI. V gave up 2 bases and J gave up 3 bases; unmatched junction bases: 7. The CDR3 contains 15 residues. CDR3 coding DNA: TGTGCCAGCAGTGAACCGGGACAGTGTATCTACGAGCAGTACTTC. As protein: CASSEPGQCIYEQYF.